These T cell receptor beta chains were read from a single sample in a study of OX40 agonist ivuxolimab in advanced cancers. TCRdb keeps only in-frame clones here, not all; method: immunoSEQ multiplex PCR. Of tens of thousands of clones in the sample, approximately 90% were seen once. The source material was CD4+ or CD8+ T cells sorted from blood, sampled in a trial of the OX40 agonist ivuxolimab. Source of these receptors: an adult with an advanced solid tumor such as melanoma, head and neck, liver or kidney cancer. Each CDR3 is given with its conserved first and last residue. The D gene is left open where the match is weak. Size values are once, few and many counts, or a class for expanded clones, and some rows have none.

cdr3_length,d_call,v_call,clone_size,j_call,cdr3_aa,cdr3_nt
16,-,TRBV7-3,-,TRBJ2-2,CASSLIAGVNTGELFF,TGTGCCAGCAGCTTAATCGCCGGCGTTAACACCGGGGAGCTGTTTTTT
14,-,TRBV14,-,TRBJ2-7,CASSQEGSSYEQYF,TGTGCCAGCAGCCAAGAGGGGAGTTCCTACGAGCAGTACTTC
14,-,TRBV28,-,TRBJ2-7,CASKGSVTSYEQYF,TGTGCCAGCAAGGGGAGCGTAACCTCCTACGAGCAGTACTTC
22,TRBD2,TRBV4-3,once,TRBJ2-2,CASSQVPTGLAGQRGDTGELFF,TGCGCCAGCAGCCAAGTTCCAACCGGACTAGCGGGACAACGGGGGGACACCGGGGAGCTGTTTTTT
16,-,TRBV13,-,TRBJ1-2,CASSLGRGPVSYGYTF,TGTGCCAGCAGCTTAGGCCGCGGACCCGTAAGCTATGGCTACACCTTC
15,-,TRBV2,-,TRBJ1-1,CASSDWVKKNTEAFF,TGTGCCAGCAGTGACTGGGTGAAAAAGAACACTGAAGCTTTCTTT
14,-,TRBV19,-,TRBJ2-7,CASSIELGTYEQYF,TGTGCCAGTAGTATAGAGCTGGGCACCTACGAGCAGTACTTC
15,-,TRBV11-2,-,TRBJ2-7,CASSFGGSLPYEQYF,TGTGCCAGCAGCTTTGGGGGATCCCTACCGTACGAGCAGTACTTC
12,-,TRBV11-3,-,TRBJ2-1,CASSLADVEQFF,TGTGCCAGCAGCTTGGCGGATGTTGAGCAGTTCTTC
14,TRBD1,TRBV6-5,-,TRBJ2-3,CAIGQGAGLDTQYF,TGTGCCATCGGCCAGGGGGCTGGTTTAGATACGCAGTATTTT
16,-,TRBV13,-,TRBJ1-2,CASRYTLSGREDGYTF,TGTGCCAGCAGATATACCCTGTCGGGAAGGGAGGACGGCTACACCTTC
17,TRBD2,TRBV28,once,TRBJ2-3,CASSLLGLAGFTDTQYF,TGTGCCAGCAGTTTATTGGGGCTAGCGGGTTTCACAGATACGCAGTATTTT
15,-,TRBV4-1,-,TRBJ1-2,CASSQDERTNYGYTF,TGCGCCAGCAGCCAAGATGAGAGGACTAACTATGGCTACACCTTC
13,-,TRBV28,few,TRBJ1-5,CASRSSFNQPQHF,TGTGCCAGCAGATCCAGCTTCAATCAGCCCCAGCATTTT
15,-,TRBV19,-,TRBJ2-5,CASSERHAAQETQYF,TGTGCCAGTAGTGAAAGACACGCGGCACAAGAGACCCAGTACTTC
16,-,TRBV12-5,-,TRBJ2-7,CASGLVLPSRLHEQYF,TGTGCTAGTGGTTTGGTACTGCCCTCGCGGTTACACGAGCAGTACTTC
16,TRBD2,TRBV7-9,-,TRBJ2-3,CASSPGLAGEREAQYF,TGTGCCAGCAGCCCAGGACTAGCGGGAGAACGAGAGGCGCAGTATTTT
11,-,TRBV29-1,-,TRBJ2-7,CSVGLGREQYF,TGCAGCGTTGGTTTGGGGAGGGAGCAGTACTTC